Shown below are 17 T cell receptor beta chains from a single sample sequenced in a study of blood T cells in healthy people across ages. It was with a sample-barcoded 5' primer and a J-beta primer mix that a second PCR of about 6 to 12 cycles was run. TCRdb reanalysed the 5' RACE reads using MiXCR and keeps one entry per CDR3 protein. The table has 1.5 million to 2 million distinct CDR3 sequences, about 50% seen once. Specimen: blood. Receptors originate from a woman in her forties in good health.

The rearrangement uses TRBV9 and TRBJ2-3; perhaps TRBD1 as D (6 bases). CDR1 and CDR2 from the germline V gene are SGDLS and YYNGEE. V was clipped by 7 bases and J by 2 bases, with 20 bases between them. CDR3 length: 16 amino acids. This chain's CDR3 is CASGAQPGTSTDTQYF. In DNA form, the CDR3 reads TGTGCCAGCGGGGCCCAGCCCGGGACATCCACAGATACGCAGTATTTT.

This clonotype was seen a few times. The gene calls are TRBV12-3 or TRBV12-4 and TRBJ2-1, with D maybe TRBD2 (6 bases). The V gene lost 6 bases and the J gene lost 4 bases, with 13 bases spanning the gap. This CDR3 is 14 amino acids long. CDR3 residues: CASRPGTLYNEQFF. In DNA form, the CDR3 reads TGTGCCAGCAGACCTGGGACTCTTTACAATGAGCAGTTCTTC.

This clonotype was detected only a few times. This sequence joins TRBV24-1 and TRBJ2-5; D possibly corresponds to TRBD1 (6 bases). There are 15 residues in the CDR3. V lost 4 bases, J lost 4 bases, and 15 bases lay in between. The germline V gene has CDR1 KGHDR and CDR2 SFDVKD. CDR3 nucleotide sequence: TGTGCCACCAGTGACAATGAACAGGGACGAGAGACCCAGTACTTC. It encodes CATSDNEQGRETQYF.

In regard to this clonotype: Its ends do not fully match the called genes, so a read error is possible. The chain recombines TRBV12-3 or TRBV12-4 with TRBJ1-6; TRBD1 agrees at 10 bases. This CDR3 is built from 16 residues. The CDR3: CASSLVWDRGNSPPHF. For the CDR3, the DNA is TGTGCCAGCAGTTTAGTTTGGGACAGGGGTAATTCACCCCCCCACTTT.

There are a few counts of this clonotype. This chain connects TRBV5-1 to TRBJ2-5; D may be TRBD1 (6 bases). Germline CDR1 is SGHRS and CDR2 is YFSETQ. V gave up 0 bases and J gave up 2 bases, with 14 bases separating them. The CDR3 has 16 amino acids. Here the CDR3 reads CASSLAGKGVQETQYF. In DNA, the CDR3 is TGCGCCAGCAGCTTGGCAGGGAAGGGGGTTCAAGAGACCCAGTACTTC.

The chain couples TRBV6-6 to TRBJ1-2; D is ambiguous. Trimming left V 4 bases short and J 4 bases short, with 10 bases between. Germline V gene lookup returns CDR1 MNHNY and CDR2 SVGAGI (reference sequence). The CDR3 has 13 residues. Here the CDR3 DNA reads TGTGCCAGCAGTTCCGAGGGAGTCTATGGCTACACCTTC. Protein sequence: CASSSEGVYGYTF.

To note about this clonotype: Possible read error: a much larger clone is one base away. The chain recombines TRBV2 with TRBJ2-3; D remains ambiguous. The CDR3 totals 13 residues. The ends were cut back, 4 bases at V and 1 base at J, with 6 bases in the middle. Germline V lookup: CDR1 SNHLY, CDR2 FYNNEI. The CDR3 nucleotides read TGTGCCAGCAGTGTCCAGCGCACAGATACGCAGTATTTT. Translation gives CASSVQRTDTQYF. The whole variable domain, remainder taken from reference TRBV2 and TRBJ2-3, is EPEVTQTPSHQVTQMGQEVILRCVPISNHLYFYWYRQILGQKVEFLVSFYNNEISEKSEIFDDQFSVERPDGSNFTLKIRSTKLEDSAMYFCASSVQRTDTQYFGPGTRLTVL.

The chain combines TRBV28 with TRBJ2-5; D is undetermined. The germline V gene encodes CDR1 MDHEN and CDR2 SYDVKM. V dropped 7 bases and J dropped 0 bases, with 15 bases sitting between them. The CDR3 runs 15 residues. CDR3 region: CASMVHRMYQETQYF. As DNA, the CDR3 is TGTGCCAGCATGGTACACAGAATGTACCAAGAGACCCAGTACTTC.

The CDR3 loop is CSVVLGLAGGSTDTQYF. Written as DNA, the CDR3 is TGCAGCGTTGTCCTGGGACTAGCGGGGGGGAGCACAGATACGCAGTATTTT. The chain has TRBV29-1 and TRBJ2-3; 16 bases are shared with TRBD2. The CDR3 has 17 amino acids. CDR1 and CDR2 from the germline V gene are SQVTM and ANQGSEA. V shed 4 bases, J shed 0 bases, and the junction held 4 bases outside the gene matches.

Here the CDR3 DNA reads TGTGCCAGCAGCTTAACCTTTCAAGGGGGGGATACGCAGTATTTT. This gives the protein CASSLTFQGGDTQYF. This chain uses TRBV7-2 with TRBJ2-3; perhaps D is TRBD1 or TRBD2 (6 bases each). The V end lost 2 bases, the J end lost 6 bases, and 15 bases lay between the germline ends. This CDR3 spans 15 amino acids. CDR1 and CDR2 from the germline V gene are SGHTA and FQGNSA.

The J gene is TRBJ2-7, the V gene TRBV5-1; unclear D gene. V gave up 4 bases and J gave up 7 bases, with 21 bases separating them. The length of the CDR3 is 15 residues. From germline, CDR1 is SGHRS and CDR2 YFSETQ. The CDR3 here is CASSVQLNSYNEQYF. The CDR3 DNA reads TGCGCCAGCAGCGTACAGCTTAACTCCTACAATGAGCAGTACTTC.

The rearrangement uses TRBV6-2 or TRBV6-3 and TRBJ2-3, with 8 positions matching TRBD1. The V segment lost 2 bases and the J segment 2 bases; nucleotides outside the gene matches: 3. There are 15 residues in the CDR3. The germline V gene has CDR1 MNHEY and CDR2 SVGEGT. The CDR3 loop is CASSYQGADTDTQYF. CDR3 nucleotides: TGTGCCAGCAGTTACCAGGGGGCGGACACAGATACGCAGTATTTT.

The CDR3 coding sequence is TGCGCCAGCAGCCCAGGACAGGGGGTCCCAGATACGCAGTATTTT. Amino acid sequence: CASSPGQGVPDTQYF. The genes are TRBV4-3 and TRBJ2-3, with TRBD1 matching over 10 bases. Losses at the gene ends were 4 bases for V and 4 bases for J; bases not matched to a gene: 5. Germline V lookup: CDR1 LGHNA, CDR2 YSLEER. The CDR3 consists of 15 residues.

The chain combines TRBV27 with TRBJ2-7, with TRBD2 identical over 8 bases. The germline gives CDR1 MNHEY, CDR2 SMNVEV (reference sequence). CDR3 length: 16 amino acids. V lost 5 bases, J lost 2 bases, and 11 bases stayed unmatched. DNA of the CDR3: TGTGCCAGCAGTCGACAGACTAGCGTAGGACCCTACGAGCAGTACTTC. Its protein is CASSRQTSVGPYEQYF.

By share, this clonotype ranks as medium-sized. This sequence may be a read error, since a much larger clone differs from it by one base. The V and J genes are TRBV7-9 and TRBJ1-6; 9 bases agree with TRBD1. Germline V CDR1 and CDR2: SEHNR, FQNEAQ (reference sequence). The CDR3 is 17 residues long. Losses at the gene ends were 6 bases for V and 9 bases for J; bases not matched to a gene: 15. The CDR3 nucleotides are TGTGCCAGCAGTTTCGCTGACGGGACAGGGAGTCGTTCACCCCTCCACTTT. Protein sequence: CASSFADGTGSRSPLHF. Together with reference TRBV7-9 and TRBJ1-6, the CDR3 gives the full variable domain: DTGVSQNPRHKITKRGQNVTFRCDPISEHNRLYWYRQTLGQGPEFLTYFQNEAQLEKSRLLSDRFSAERPKGSFSTLEIQRTEQGDSAMYLCASSFADGTGSRSPLHFGNGTRLTVT.

This clonotype was detected once. Written as DNA, the CDR3 is TGCAGCGTTGACCTTTTGGGAGGTGGCTACACCTTC. It translates to CSVDLLGGGYTF. The chain combines TRBV29-1 with TRBJ1-2, with D unresolved. The V gene lost 3 bases and the J gene lost 7 bases, with 12 bases spanning the gap. The CDR3 length is 12 residues. Germline V gives CDR1 SQVTM, CDR2 ANQGSEA.

The chain combines TRBV4-2 with TRBJ1-2; D gene unclear. Trimming removed 4 bases at V and 4 bases at J, with 22 bases between. CDR3 length: 17 residues. CDR1 and CDR2 from the germline V gene are LGHNA and YNFKEQ. The CDR3 loop reads CASSPPQSRVNIYGYTF. In DNA, the CDR3 is TGTGCCAGCAGCCCACCTCAATCGAGGGTCAATATCTATGGCTACACCTTC.